This T cell receptor beta chain was profiled in a study of blood T cell repertoires in COVID-19. Assay used: immunoSEQ multiplex PCR; TCRdb lists only in-frame clones, some missing. Of around 50,000 clones listed, more than 75% are singletons. V was trimmed by 3 bases and J by 5 bases, leaving 14 bases between them. Per germline, CDR1 MNHNS and CDR2 SASEGT. CDR3 length equals 14 residues. The clonotype was recovered from a man over 45 with active COVID-19. Sequencing used peripheral blood. The J gene is TRBJ2-7, the V gene TRBV6-1; D is perhaps TRBD2 (5 bases). Written as DNA, the CDR3 is TGTGCCAGCAGTGACCTATGGAGCGGAAACGAGCAGTACTTC. Protein: CASSDLWSGNEQYF.